This T cell receptor beta chain came from a study of blood T cell repertoires in COVID-19 (TCRdb year 2020). For the study in its entirety: The collaborator samples originated in the United States, Italy and Spain and spanned the acute and convalescent phases of COVID-19. The prospective study material was composed of cDNA or gDNA derived from T cells, B-cell-depleted T cells, or PBMCs. The sample metadata nearly always contained a de-identified subject ID, COVID-19 status, age in years and sex. Subjects who had been exposed to COVID-19, were actively infected with it, or had recovered from it provided the deeply sampled blood TCRbeta repertoires that made up the dataset. The repertoires were released in a freely available public database intended as a resource for research on the immune response to SARS-CoV-2. Where available, HLA class I and class II types were taken from metadata supplied by the sample provider and were not determined by assay-based typing. The samples were drawn from two sources: the first 160 participants of the ongoing ImmuneRACE study, and fewer than 1,500 subjects contributed by 6 global collaborators. Findings and caveats that apply to the study as a whole: Clinical and demographic metadata were provided uncurated, with the amount varying by source and participant.

The germline V gene encodes CDR1 SGHVS and CDR2 FNYEAQ. The junction shows trimming of 1 base on V and 6 bases on J, and the gene matches do not reach 10 bases of it. From cysteine to phenylalanine, the CDR3 is 16 amino acids long. Only the CDR3 portion is preserved as DNA: 48 bases, with reading frame beginning at the first base. One collaborating source in Seattle enrolled patients during active infection and followed them longitudinally through the course of disease. Each collaborating institution followed its own protocols to collect whole blood in K2EDTA tubes. For TCRbeta analysis, collaborator samples were shipped as frozen whole blood, as isolated PBMCs, or as DNA extracted from either sample type. The immunoSEQ Assay, a bias-controlled multiplex PCR, was used to amplify TCRbeta CDR3 regions from genomic DNA. The authors' pipeline ran thus. The number of nucleated cells in each sample was estimated by amplification of reference gene primers within the assay. To quantify the absolute abundance of each unique TCRbeta CDR3 rearrangement, sequence reads were collapsed and filtered. For each sample, productive Simpson clonality was calculated as the square root of Simpson's diversity index over productive rearrangements. TCRdb took this table from immuneACCESS and kept in-frame rearrangements with V and J called. Such tables lack part of the clones; where checked against another copy, unresolved V genes explain under half of the gap, and the rest is unexplained. V and J calls and clone size are as listed in that table; D and trimming were resolved from the DNA. In all, the sample holds about 230,000 clones, and 75% to 85% of those were seen once. The ten largest clones add up to roughly 1.2% of the sample.

Worth noting for this clone: Its antigen target is currently unknown. Per-base quality was not reported, and no clone a single base away is much larger than it.

Recombination joined TRBV7-6 with TRBJ2-7; a stretch of 9 junction bases matches TRBD2. This clonotype was sampled from a woman aged 25 to 39 with COVID-19, enrolled during active disease. The sequencing sample was made of peripheral blood. The nucleotide sequence reads as follows: TGTGCCAGCAGCTTAGAGGTTGCGGGAGGGCCAGTCGAGCAGTACTTC. Its translation is CASSLEVAGGPVEQYF.